Below are 29 T cell receptor beta chains sequenced from a single sample in a study of T-cell memory formation after mild COVID-19. Each CDR3 protein gets one entry after TCRdb re-called the 5' RACE reads with MiXCR. The repertoire holds 540,000 or so distinct CDR3 sequences, with roughly 20% as singletons. Specimen: PBMCs or a T cell subset sorted from them (not recorded which). These receptors all come from an adult woman who had mild COVID-19 (a few samples of this study predate the infection). Cell type and time point are not known.

This clonotype came up a few times. The chain employs TRBV5-1 and TRBJ2-3; D perhaps matches TRBD2 (7 bases). This CDR3 is 14 amino acids long. Germline CDR1 SGHRS, CDR2 YFSETQ. V was trimmed by 3 bases and J by 2 bases, leaving 10 bases between them. The CDR3 loop reads CASSSGGATDTQYF. CDR3 DNA sequence: TGCGCCAGCAGCTCGGGGGGCGCCACAGATACGCAGTATTTT. The full variable domain, in which reference TRBV5-1 and TRBJ2-3 provide the parts outside the CDR3, is KAGVTQTPRYLIKTRGQQVTLSCSPISGHRSVSWYQQTPGQGLQFLFEYFSETQRNKGNFPGRFSGRQFSNSRSEMNVSTLELGDSALYLCASSSGGATDTQYFGPGTRLTVL.

J is TRBJ1-4 and V is TRBV20-1; 8 bases agree with TRBD1. The CDR3 covers 17 residues. Germline V gene lookup returns CDR1 DFQATT and CDR2 SNEGSKA (reference sequence). The J segment lost 0 bases and the V segment lost 3 bases, leaving 9 bases of the junction unmatched. The CDR3 DNA reads as TGCAGTGCTAGGAGCAGACAGGGGACGGCAACTAATGAAAAACTGTTTTTT. This encodes CSARSRQGTATNEKLFF.

The chain recombines TRBV5-1 with TRBJ1-5, with TRBD1 matching 7 bases. Germline lookup yields CDR1 SGHRS and CDR2 YFSETQ. Trimming took 4 bases from V and 3 from J; bases not matched to a gene: 7. The CDR3 runs 15 residues. The CDR3 DNA follows: TGCGCCAGCAGCCGAACCGGACAGGACAATCAGCCCCAGCATTTT. Amino acids: CASSRTGQDNQPQHF.

This clonotype has only a few counts. The genes are TRBV4-1 and TRBJ2-2, with D possibly TRBD1 on 6 matching bases. This CDR3 region has 16 residues. Trimming shortened V by 2 bases and J by 1 base, and 11 bases separated the two germline ends. The germline CDR1 and CDR2 sequences are MGHRA and YSYEKL. The CDR3 is CASSQYPGVNTGELFF. CDR3 coding DNA: TGCGCCAGCAGCCAATACCCAGGGGTGAACACCGGGGAGCTGTTTTTT.

This chain links TRBV20-1 with TRBJ2-1, with 9 positions matching TRBD2. The germline V gene encodes CDR1 DFQATT and CDR2 SNEGSKA (reference sequence). The CDR3 is 17 amino acids. V lost 0 bases to trimming and J lost 9 bases; unmatched junction nucleotides: 15. For the CDR3, the DNA is TGCAGTGCTAGAGATTGGGTAGGAGGTAGCGGGGGCTTTGAGCAGTTCTTC. Translating it yields CSARDWVGGSGGFEQFF.

This chain links TRBV7-9 with TRBJ2-7, with a possible D match to TRBD2 (5 bases). Trimming left V 2 bases short and J 2 bases short, with 10 bases between. Germline CDR1 SEHNR, CDR2 FQNEAQ (reference sequence). The CDR3 runs to 14 residues. The CDR3 region is CASSLKTSPYEQYF. CDR3 DNA sequence: TGTGCCAGCAGCTTAAAAACTAGTCCCTACGAGCAGTACTTC.

This clonotype was counted only a few times. This chain connects TRBV12-5 to TRBJ2-1; 7 bases line up with TRBD2. This CDR3 spans 21 amino acids. The J segment lost 1 base and the V segment lost 6 bases, leaving 24 bases of the junction unmatched. Germline CDR1 reads LGHNT; CDR2 reads FRNRAP. The CDR3 DNA reads TGTGCTAGTGGGGCCTTGTTGTGGGGGTTCCGCGGGCGGGAGTCCTACAATGAGCAGTTCTTC. It is translated as CASGALLWGFRGRESYNEQFF.

CDR3 amino acids: CASSPRWGSGGKETQYF. The CDR3 DNA follows: TGTGCCAGCAGTCCCCGGTGGGGTAGCGGGGGCAAAGAGACCCAGTACTTC. The chain employs TRBV25-1 and TRBJ2-5, with TRBD2 identical over 9 bases. The CDR3 is 17 amino acids. Unmatched junction bases numbered 13, after V lost 5 bases and J lost 3 bases. CDR1 is MGHDK and CDR2 is SYGVNS in the germline V gene.

This clonotype was seen a handful of times. The chain joins TRBV3-1 to TRBJ2-7; 10 positions agree with TRBD2. The V segment lost 6 bases and the J segment 7 bases; nucleotides outside the gene matches: 6. The CDR3 is 13 residues long. Germline V lookup: CDR1 LGHDT, CDR2 YNNKEL (reference sequence). Here the CDR3 DNA reads TGTGCCAGCAGACTAGCGGGAAAGGATGAGCAGTACTTC. It is translated as CASRLAGKDEQYF.

This clonotype was detected ten times or more. The chain combines TRBV28 with TRBJ2-7; the D gene is possibly TRBD1 (6 bases). The CDR3 totals 14 residues. Germline CDR1 reads MDHEN; CDR2 reads SYDVKM. V gave up 9 bases and J gave up 2 bases, with 17 bases separating them. CDR3 sequence (DNA): TGTGCCAGTAGAGCCACAGGGATTACCTACGAGCAGTACTTC. The encoded protein is CASRATGITYEQYF. Based on the CDR3 plus reference TRBV28 and TRBJ2-7, the full variable domain is DVKVTQSSRYLVKRTGEKVFLECVQDMDHENMFWYRQDPGLGLRLIYFSYDVKMKEKGDIPEGYSVSREKKERFSLILESASTNQTSMYLCASRATGITYEQYFGPGTRLTVT.

The chain combines TRBV7-9 with TRBJ2-7, with D tentatively TRBD2 (5 bases). From germline, CDR1 is SEHNR and CDR2 FQNEAQ (reference sequence). The CDR3 has 16 residues. Deletions cut 4 bases from V and 6 bases from J, with 22 bases between. CDR3 in DNA: TGTGCCAGCAGCTCTCCTCGGGTTGGGGTAGCGAGCGAGCAGTACTTC. Translated, it gives CASSSPRVGVASEQYF. The variable domain in full, completed from reference TRBV7-9 and TRBJ2-7, reads DTGVSQNPRHKITKRGQNVTFRCDPISEHNRLYWYRQTLGQGPEFLTYFQNEAQLEKSRLLSDRFSAERPKGSFSTLEIQRTEQGDSAMYLCASSSPRVGVASEQYFGPGTRLTVT.

The chain is built from TRBV7-2 and TRBJ1-5; D is unclear. Deletions cut 3 bases from V and 5 bases from J, with 8 bases between. Germline V lookup: CDR1 SGHTA, CDR2 FQGNSA. CDR3 size: 13 residues. This CDR3 is CASSFGIDQPQHF. As DNA, the CDR3 is TGTGCCAGCAGCTTTGGAATCGATCAGCCCCAGCATTTT.

This clonotype showed up just a few times. V gene TRBV7-8 combines with J gene TRBJ2-7, with 11 bases lining up with TRBD2. Germline-derived CDR1 and CDR2 are SGHVS and FQNEAQ. Trimming removed 0 bases from V and 2 bases from J; junction bases left unmatched: 3. The CDR3 contains 16 residues. The DNA of the CDR3 is TGTGCCAGCAGCTTAGCGGGGACTAGCGGAACCTACGAGCAGTACTTC. The encoded protein is CASSLAGTSGTYEQYF.

The CDR3 DNA follows: TGCAGCGTTTGGCCAATCACCCCGGTTGGCTATGGCTACACCTTC. This codes for CSVWPITPVGYGYTF. The gene calls are TRBV29-1 and TRBJ1-2, with no clear D. The V end lost 5 bases, the J end lost 4 bases, and 20 bases lay between the germline ends. Germline V lookup: CDR1 SQVTM, CDR2 ANQGSEA. The CDR3 has 15 amino acids.

The chain links TRBV9 to TRBJ2-7; D gene ambiguous. The CDR3 totals 14 residues. Trimming removed 1 base from V and 0 bases from J, with 8 bases in between. CDR1 is SGDLS, CDR2 YYNGEE, per germline. The CDR3 is CASSVSPRSYEQYF. CDR3 bases: TGTGCCAGCAGCGTATCTCCCCGCTCCTACGAGCAGTACTTC.

The sample holds a few counts of this clonotype. The chain links TRBV7-9 to TRBJ2-3; TRBD2 aligns across 10 bases. CDR3 length equals 17 residues. The J segment lost 1 base and the V segment lost 0 bases, leaving 4 bases of the junction unmatched. Germline-derived CDR1 and CDR2 are SEHNR and FQNEAQ (reference sequence). CDR3 bases: TGTGCCAGCAGCTTAGCTTCCGGGACTAGCGGCACAGATACGCAGTATTTT. Protein sequence: CASSLASGTSGTDTQYF.

This clonotype has a count of ten or more. V usage is TRBV9 and J usage is TRBJ2-2, with D perhaps matching TRBD1 (6 bases). V shed 4 bases and J shed 5 bases, with 24 bases lying between them. The CDR3 is 18 amino acids. Germline V gives CDR1 SGDLS, CDR2 YYNGEE. The CDR3 loop is CASSPSRDTFGRTGELFF. Here the CDR3 DNA reads TGTGCCAGCAGCCCGTCCCGGGACACATTCGGTAGGACCGGGGAGCTGTTTTTT.

The CDR3 nucleotides read TGTGCCAGCAGCCAGCGGGTAAGCTACAATGAGCAGTTCTTC. Translation gives CASSQRVSYNEQFF. The chain carries TRBV14 and TRBJ2-1; tentatively, D is TRBD2 (5 bases). V dropped 3 bases and J dropped 3 bases, with 9 bases sitting between them. The germline CDR1 and CDR2 sequences are SGHDN and FVKESK. This CDR3 comprises 14 residues.

The rearrangement joins TRBV19 to TRBJ2-7, with D maybe TRBD2 (6 bases). Germline assignment: CDR1 LNHDA and CDR2 SQIVND (reference sequence). V was trimmed by 5 bases and J by 0 bases, leaving 11 bases between them. The CDR3 covers 14 residues. CDR3 sequence (DNA): TGTGCCAGTAGTCACCCGGGGGTCTCCTACGAGCAGTACTTC. Amino acid sequence: CASSHPGVSYEQYF.

This clonotype has only a few counts. The genes are TRBV12-3 or TRBV12-4 and TRBJ2-7; no clear D. V shed 2 bases and J shed 2 bases, with 10 bases lying between them. The CDR3 totals 14 residues. CDR3: CASSLSWRTYEQYF. In DNA, the CDR3 is TGTGCCAGCAGTTTAAGTTGGAGAACCTACGAGCAGTACTTC.

This clonotype was seen repeatedly, ten times or more. The chain links TRBV12-3 or TRBV12-4 to TRBJ2-3; 8 bases line up with TRBD2. The CDR3 has 14 amino acids. V lost 6 bases, J lost 4 bases, and 6 bases stayed unmatched. CDR3 DNA sequence: TGTGCCAGCAGCTTCGGACTAGCAGCAGATACGCAGTATTTT. It encodes CASSFGLAADTQYF.

Only one count was recorded for this clonotype. This CDR3 is CASSLGQGTASGYTF. CDR3 bases: TGTGCCAGCAGCTTAGGACAGGGGACTGCCTCTGGCTACACCTTC. The rearrangement joins TRBV7-8 to TRBJ1-2; 8 bases line up with TRBD1. Germline CDR1 and CDR2: SGHVS and FQNEAQ. The trim removed 1 base at V and 7 bases at J, leaving 8 bases unmatched. CDR3 length: 15 residues.

The gene calls are TRBV7-3 and TRBJ2-1, with a tentative D call TRBD1 (5 bases). Trimming took 5 bases from V and 0 from J, leaving 17 bases between them. The germline V gene encodes CDR1 SGHTA and CDR2 FQGTGA. The CDR3 contains 17 residues. The CDR3 region is CASSKAAVGPSYNEQFF. The CDR3 DNA sequence: TGTGCCAGCAGCAAGGCGGCAGTGGGGCCCTCCTACAATGAGCAGTTCTTC.

This chain connects TRBV6-5 to TRBJ2-5; 9 bases fit TRBD2. The V segment lost 7 bases and the J segment 5 bases; nucleotides outside the gene matches: 11. Germline V lookup: CDR1 MNHEY, CDR2 SVGAGI. This CDR3 comprises 15 residues. In DNA form, the CDR3 reads TGTGCCAGCACACGCGGGACTAGCAACTCGGAGACCCAGTACTTC. This sequence encodes CASTRGTSNSETQYF.

This clonotype turned up a few times. The rearrangement uses TRBV20-1 and TRBJ2-7; no clear D gene. The germline V and J ends were trimmed by 1 base and 2 bases, with 9 bases remaining between them. The CDR3 runs to 13 residues. Germline CDR1 and CDR2: DFQATT and SNEGSKA (reference sequence). The CDR3 loop is CSARGSATYEQYF. DNA for the CDR3: TGCAGTGCTAGAGGCTCTGCAACCTACGAGCAGTACTTC.

The V gene is TRBV7-9, the J gene TRBJ1-1; possible D gene TRBD1, 5 bases. Germline V gene lookup returns CDR1 SEHNR and CDR2 FQNEAQ (reference sequence). This CDR3 has 17 amino acids. Trimming cost V 1 base and J 1 base, with 16 bases left between them. The CDR3 here is CASSLVSIAGPNTEAFF. CDR3 in DNA: TGTGCCAGCAGCTTAGTTAGCATCGCAGGGCCGAACACTGAAGCTTTCTTT. Drawing the rest from reference TRBV7-9 and TRBJ1-1, the complete variable domain is DTGVSQNPRHKITKRGQNVTFRCDPISEHNRLYWYRQTLGQGPEFLTYFQNEAQLEKSRLLSDRFSAERPKGSFSTLEIQRTEQGDSAMYLCASSLVSIAGPNTEAFFGQGTRLTVV.

This clonotype has more than one count but fewer than ten. The V and J genes are TRBV10-3 and TRBJ2-7; D is ambiguous. Trimming left V 8 bases short and J 6 bases short, with 14 bases between. The germline gives CDR1 ENHRY, CDR2 SYGVKD. The CDR3 covers 12 residues. CDR3 nucleotides: TGTGCCATCGGCTCAGGCCCCCTCGAGCAGTACTTC. Its protein is CAIGSGPLEQYF.

A few counts support this clonotype. The V gene is TRBV30, the J gene TRBJ1-1; 10 nucleotides agree with TRBD1. The CDR3 runs 12 residues. Per germline, CDR1 GTSNPN and CDR2 SVGIG (reference sequence). After removal of 5 bases from V and 4 bases from J, the junction contained 1 base not matched to a gene. DNA of the CDR3: TGTGCCTGGGGACAGGGGGGCACTGAAGCTTTCTTT. Protein product: CAWGQGGTEAFF.

This clonotype was picked up a small number of times. The rearrangement links TRBV7-6 to TRBJ2-7; D might be TRBD1 or TRBD2, each matching 5 bases. The CDR3 length is 14 residues. V lost 5 bases and J 4 bases, leaving 15 bases between the germline ends. Germline loops: CDR1 SGHVS, CDR2 FNYEAQ. The CDR3 sequence: CASSPGTEEYEQYF. The CDR3 DNA is TGTGCCAGCAGCCCTGGGACGGAGGAGTACGAGCAGTACTTC.